This T cell receptor beta chain was recorded in a study of blood T cell repertoires in COVID-19. About the research overall: The samples span acute and convalescent COVID-19 from the United States, Italy and Spain. The analysed material was cDNA or gDNA that came from T cells, B-cell-depleted T cells, or PBMCs.

As handled by the study authors: Reference gene primer amplification yielded estimated nucleated cell counts. Measured with immunoSEQ multiplex PCR; TCRdb has only the in-frame clones, and not every one. The DNA gave D and trimming, while V, J and clone size come from that table. The sample has some 15,000 clones, about nine tenths seen once. Germline CDR1 is LGHDT and CDR2 is YNNKEL (reference sequence). This CDR3 spans 14 amino acids. V lost 3 bases and J 5 bases, leaving 11 bases between the germline ends. The sample was peripheral blood. The sequence came from a human donor in a cohort sampled during active COVID-19. The chain is built from TRBV3-1 (or the pseudogene TRBV3-2) and TRBJ1-5; D gene ambiguous. The CDR3 loop reads CASSHPGIDQPQHF. For the CDR3, the DNA is TGTGCCAGCAGCCATCCGGGGATAGATCAGCCCCAGCATTTT.